These 8 T cell receptor beta chains originate from one sample sequenced in a study of shared clonotypes between healthy human individuals. The repertoire was sequenced with immunoSEQ multiplex PCR; TCRdb's copy has only in-frame clones and lacks some. The profile covers some 2,100,000 clones, with more than 90% appearing a single time and about 0.13% taken by the ten largest. Material for sequencing was naive CD4+ T cells sorted from blood. Subset specified: CD45RA+ positively selected. These receptors all stem from a man between 18 and 29 years old in good health.

Comments on this clone: This specimen includes other DNA sequences encoding the same CDR3. The J gene is TRBJ2-2, the V gene TRBV5-1; D remains ambiguous. The V end lost 0 bases, the J end lost 5 bases, and 5 bases lay between the germline ends. CDR1 and CDR2 (germline): SGHRS, YFSETQ. This CDR3 has 13 amino acids. The CDR3 region is CASSLGPTGELFF. In DNA, the CDR3 is TGCGCCAGCAGCTTGGGCCCAACCGGGGAGCTGTTTTTT.

The CDR3 spells CASSSGQGPYGYTF. In DNA form, the CDR3 reads TGTGCCAGCAGTTCAGGACAGGGACCCTATGGCTACACCTTC. The chain employs TRBV28 and TRBJ1-2, with TRBD1 matching 8 bases. CDR1 MDHEN and CDR2 SYDVKM come from the germline V gene. This CDR3 has 14 amino acids. Trimming at V came to 4 bases and at J to 4 bases, leaving 5 bases not matched to a gene.

This clone was detected only once. This chain uses TRBV11-2 with TRBJ1-4; no firm D call. Trimming shortened V by 6 bases and J by 6 bases, and 17 bases separated the two germline ends. Germline-derived CDR1 and CDR2 are SGHAT and FQNNGV. The CDR3 runs to 15 residues. CDR3 loop: CASSSSAGGYEKLFF. CDR3 DNA: TGTGCCAGCAGTTCATCCGCTGGCGGCTATGAAAAACTGTTTTTT.

In this sample, this clone turned up once. The chain couples TRBV6-6 to TRBJ1-1; no firm D call. Trimming pared 5 bases from V and 2 bases from J, leaving 15 bases between. This CDR3 contains 15 residues. Germline loops: CDR1 MNHNY, CDR2 SVGAGI (reference sequence). This CDR3 is CASSTQTKLNTEAFF. The DNA for the CDR3 is TGTGCCAGCAGTACTCAGACAAAGCTTAACACTGAAGCTTTCTTT.

V and J are TRBV19 and TRBJ1-2, with D uncertain. V lost 1 base to trimming and J lost 0 bases, with 15 bases between them. The CDR3 contains 17 residues. Germline CDR1 LNHDA, CDR2 SQIVND (reference sequence). In DNA, the CDR3 is TGTGCCAGTAGTATAGCCGGTCCTCAGTTAGCTAACTATGGCTACACCTTC. This sequence encodes CASSIAGPQLANYGYTF. The complete variable domain, with remaining parts taken from reference TRBV19 and TRBJ1-2, reads DGGITQSPKYLFRKEGQNVTLSCEQNLNHDAMYWYRQDPGQGLRLIYYSQIVNDFQKGDIAEGYSVSREKKESFPLTVTSAQKNPTAFYLCASSIAGPQLANYGYTFGSGTRLTVV.

The chain uses TRBV4-1 and TRBJ2-3; tentatively, D is TRBD1 (6 bases). Trimming removed 0 bases from V and 1 base from J, with 11 bases in between. Germline CDR1 and CDR2: MGHRA and YSYEKL. The CDR3 contains 16 residues. As DNA, the CDR3 is TGCGCCAGCAGCCAAGATCAGGGGTTTCGCACAGATACGCAGTATTTT. Translated: CASSQDQGFRTDTQYF.

The V and J genes are TRBV13 and TRBJ2-7; the D is unclear. The CDR3 contains 12 residues. CDR1 is PRHDT, CDR2 FYEKMQ, per germline (reference sequence). Between the trimmed V and J ends, which lost 5 bases and 2 bases, there was a span of 7 bases. The CDR3 loop is CASSLYTYEQYF. The CDR3 DNA reads TGTGCCAGCAGCCTATACACCTACGAGCAGTACTTC.

The chain recombines TRBV11-2 with TRBJ1-3, with D possibly matching TRBD1 (6 bases). Between the trimmed V and J ends, which lost 7 bases and 2 bases, there was a span of 18 bases. Germline loops: CDR1 SGHAT, CDR2 FQNNGV. There are 16 residues in the CDR3. In DNA form, the CDR3 reads TGTGCCAGCACCACTGGGCAGGGGAATACTGGAAACACCATATATTTT. This sequence encodes CASTTGQGNTGNTIYF.